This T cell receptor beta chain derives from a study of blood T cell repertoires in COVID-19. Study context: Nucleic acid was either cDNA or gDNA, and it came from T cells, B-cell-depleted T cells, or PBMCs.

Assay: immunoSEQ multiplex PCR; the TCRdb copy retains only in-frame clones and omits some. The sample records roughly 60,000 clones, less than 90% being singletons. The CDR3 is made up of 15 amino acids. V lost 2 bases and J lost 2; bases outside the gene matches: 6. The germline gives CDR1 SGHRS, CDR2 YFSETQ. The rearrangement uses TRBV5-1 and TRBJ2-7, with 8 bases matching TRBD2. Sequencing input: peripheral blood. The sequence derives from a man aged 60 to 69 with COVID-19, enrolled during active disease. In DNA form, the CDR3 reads TGCGCCAGCAGCTTAGATCCCGGGGGGGCCTACGAGCAGTACTTC. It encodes CASSLDPGGAYEQYF.